This T cell receptor beta chain derives from a study of blood T cell repertoires in COVID-19. Background on the study: Sites across the United States, Italy and Spain contributed samples from acute and convalescent COVID-19.

This clone was counted at least ten times. V was trimmed by 0 bases and J by 4 bases, leaving 6 bases between them. The CDR3 has 13 amino acids. The germline gives CDR1 SGHKS, CDR2 YYEKEE (reference sequence). Libraries were prepared by immunoSEQ multiplex PCR; TCRdb keeps only in-frame clonotypes and omits some of them. The sample lists 150,000 to 200,000 clones; under 85% were seen once. Sequenced input: peripheral blood. The receptor's source is a man in his sixties who had recovered from COVID-19. The chain carries TRBV5-5 and TRBJ2-3; D not resolved. CDR3 loop: CASSLDGPDTQYF. CDR3 in DNA: TGTGCCAGCAGCTTGGACGGTCCAGATACGCAGTATTTT.